This entry features one TCR beta chain sequence. The antigen is undetermined. A much larger clone differs from this one at a single base, so this may be a read error. The final CDR3 position lacks the conserved phenylalanine or tryptophan, pointing to a likely read error. The record originates from a study of glioma-infiltrating T cells. Study-level points and caveats: Above-expected tissue-blood divergence occurred in all gliomas, most in low-grade ones. Very few CDR3 sequences were shared between tissue and blood.

V was shortened by 6 bases and J by 4 bases, with 19 bases between the two germline ends. This CDR3 is 15 amino acids long. Germline loops: CDR1 SNHLY, CDR2 FYNNEI. TCR alpha and beta CDR3 regions were amplified from RNA using iRepertoire nested multiplex PCR. Via MiXCR, TCRdb re-called the multiplex PCR reads, giving one row per CDR3 protein. The data contain 95,000 to 150,000 distinct CDR3 sequences, 20% to 25% of them singletons. This TCR was recovered from a human donor with low-grade glioma or glioblastoma, undergoing nonglioma brain surgery, or in good health (not recorded which). What was sequenced was glioma tissue, nonneoplastic brain tissue, or PBMCs (not recorded which). The chain joins TRBV2 to TRBJ2-7; D is possibly TRBD2 (7 bases). The CDR3 nucleotides are TGTGCCAGCAGCCCGATGGGGGGGGCGGGATACGAGCAGTACTCC. Translating it yields CASSPMGGAGYEQYS.